This TCR beta chain emerged from a study of CD8+ T cells in alopecia areata. For the study at large: In an open-label trial, patients got 5 to 10 mg tofacitinib twice daily.

Isolated RNA was reverse transcribed into cDNA used as the sequencing template. This table comes from immunoSEQ multiplex PCR, and its TCRdb copy is limited to in-frame clones, with some not included. In the table there are about 160,000 clones, about 87% of which are singletons. Germline values: CDR1 MNHEY, CDR2 SVGAGI. Deletions cut 0 bases from V and 2 bases from J, with 13 bases between. The CDR3 sequence is 16 residues long. The source material was CD8+ T cells sorted from blood, sampled at week 0. The J gene is TRBJ1-1, the V gene TRBV6-5; tentatively, D is TRBD1 (5 bases). This clonotype originated in a human donor with alopecia areata. The CDR3 bases are TGTGCCAGCAGTTACTCGCCCGGGGCTAGAAACACTGAAGCTTTCTTT. This encodes CASSYSPGARNTEAFF.